These T cell receptor beta chains were read from a single sample in a study of blood T cells in healthy people across ages. TCRdb fed the 5' RACE reads into MiXCR, producing one record per CDR3 protein. The table lists around 1.7 million distinct CDR3 sequences, over 25% of them singletons. The sequenced material came from blood. The receptors were sampled from a woman in her 30s in good health. Each CDR3 is given with its conserved first and last residue. D genes are given only for firm matches. Expanded clones get a size class; other rows say once, few or many, or leave the size out.

TRBV11-2	-	TRBJ2-7	-	CASSFRDVDYEQYF	TGTGCCAGCAGCTTTCGGGACGTAGACTACGAGCAGTACTTC
TRBV19	few	TRBJ1-4	-	CASSPTGKKLFF	TGTGCCAGTAGTCCTACAGGGAAGAAACTGTTTTTT
TRBV20-1	few	TRBJ1-5	TRBD1	CSARDRGGKPQHF	TGCAGTGCTAGGGACAGGGGGGGGAAGCCCCAGCATTTT
TRBV6-1	-	TRBJ2-5	-	CASSGEARGTQYF	TGTGCCAGCAGTGGTGAGGCGAGGGGGACCCAGTACTTC
TRBV4-3	few	TRBJ2-3	TRBD2	CASSRREPGTSGSITDTQYF	TGCGCCAGCAGCCGGAGAGAACCCGGGACTAGCGGGAGTATCACAGATACGCAGTATTTT
TRBV20-1	once	TRBJ2-3	TRBD2	CSARDLAGGSLADTQYF	TGCAGTGCTAGAGATCTGGCTGGCGGGAGCCTTGCAGATACGCAGTATTTT
TRBV3-1	few	TRBJ2-5	-	CASSQSPDQETQYF	TGTGCCAGCAGCCAATCCCCTGACCAAGAGACCCAGTACTTC
TRBV28	-	TRBJ2-5	-	CASSSAIAETQYF	TGTGCCAGCAGTTCGGCCATTGCGGAGACCCAGTACTTC
TRBV2	-	TRBJ1-4	-	CASNEETDLKLFF	TGTGCCAGCAATGAGGAGACAGACTTAAAACTGTTTTTT
TRBV5-1	-	TRBJ2-5	-	CASSLAGSPQETQYF	TGCGCCAGCAGCTTGGCGGGCAGTCCACAAGAGACCCAGTACTTC
TRBV6-1	-	TRBJ1-2	TRBD1	CASSEVTGGTIYGYTF	TGTGCCAGCAGTGAGGTGACAGGGGGCACCATCTATGGCTACACCTTC
TRBV6-2/TRBV6-3	-	TRBJ2-5	-	CASCFGLTIMEQYF	TGTGCCAGCTGCTTCGGACTGACCATCATGGAGCAGTACTTC
TRBV20-1	many	TRBJ2-5	TRBD2	CSARGGLARETQYF	TGCAGTGCTAGAGGAGGACTAGCGCGAGAGACCCAGTACTTC
TRBV5-1	few	TRBJ2-7	-	CASSWVAGLDEQYF	TGCGCCAGCAGCTGGGTGGCAGGGCTTGACGAGCAGTACTTC
TRBV12-3/TRBV12-4	-	TRBJ2-7	-	CAPTARGLRGYEQYF	TGTGCCCCCACTGCGAGAGGGTTAAGGGGCTACGAGCAGTACTTC
TRBV4-3	-	TRBJ1-4	-	CAGSQVRAQGRVFF	TGCGCCGGCAGCCAAGTTCGGGCGCAGGGCCGGGTGTTTTTT
TRBV7-2	-	TRBJ1-5	-	CASSLNGRSNQPQHF	TGTGCCAGCAGCTTGAACGGACGGTCCAATCAGCCCCAGCATTTT
TRBV20-1	many	TRBJ2-7	-	CSASPSTGGDEQYF	TGCAGTGCTAGCCCCTCCACAGGCGGGGACGAGCAGTACTTC
TRBV3-1	few	TRBJ2-7	TRBD1	CASSRTRGTYEQYF	TGTGCCAGCAGCCGCACCAGGGGGACCTACGAGCAGTACTTC
TRBV12-3/TRBV12-4	-	TRBJ2-3	TRBD2	CADGLAGTDTQYF	TGTGCCGATGGACTAGCGGGCACAGATACGCAGTATTTT
TRBV5-1	-	TRBJ2-5	TRBD1	CASSAPGQSETQYF	TGCGCCAGCAGCGCCCCGGGACAGTCGGAGACCCAGTACTTC
TRBV7-2	few	TRBJ2-5	-	CASSLQIGETQYF	TGTGCCAGCAGCTTACAGATAGGGGAGACCCAGTACTTC
TRBV29-1	many	TRBJ1-2	-	CSVSAGTENYGYTF	TGCAGCGTCTCTGCAGGGACCGAAAACTATGGCTACACCTTC
TRBV2	once	TRBJ2-5	TRBD2	CTSHGEGETQYF	TGTACCAGCCACGGGGAGGGCGAGACCCAGTACTTC
TRBV3-1	-	TRBJ2-7	-	CASSQEGADYEQYF	TGTGCCAGCAGCCAAGAGGGCGCCGACTACGAGCAGTACTTC
TRBV6-1	-	TRBJ1-1	TRBD1	CASIAESGQTILNTEAFF	TGCGCCAGCATTGCAGAATCGGGACAGACGATCTTGAACACTGAAGCTTTCTTT